One sample yielded the 25 T cell receptor beta chains listed below, sequenced in a study of cytomegalovirus exposure and HLA in healthy donors. The study ran its PCR with 60 Vbeta and 13 Jbeta primers. Here immunoSEQ multiplex PCR was the method, and the copy in TCRdb shows in-frame clones only, minus some. Here the sample spans roughly 180,000 clones, around 75% being singletons. Sequences were obtained from PBMCs. These receptors were obtained from a male donor in good health and CMV-seronegative.

This chain joins TRBV28 and TRBJ2-1; 11 bases map to TRBD2. There are 19 residues in the CDR3. Looked up from germline, CDR1 is MDHEN and CDR2 is SYDVKM. Trimming removed 7 bases from V and 2 bases from J; junction bases left unmatched: 16. In DNA, the CDR3 is TGTGCCAGCAAGTCCTCGGGGCTAGCGGGAGGAGCCCCCTACAATGAGCAGTTCTTC. Protein product: CASKSSGLAGGAPYNEQFF. The complete variable domain, with remaining parts taken from reference TRBV28 and TRBJ2-1, reads DVKVTQSSRYLVKRTGEKVFLECVQDMDHENMFWYRQDPGLGLRLIYFSYDVKMKEKGDIPEGYSVSREKKERFSLILESASTNQTSMYLCASKSSGLAGGAPYNEQFFGPGTRLTVL.

The chain joins TRBV2 to TRBJ2-6, with D unclear. V gave up 8 bases and J gave up 4 bases, with 12 bases separating them. CDR1 and CDR2 from the germline V gene are SNHLY and FYNNEI. The CDR3 spans 14 residues. The CDR3 spells CASSARSGANVLTF. CDR3 nucleotide sequence: TGTGCCAGCTCGGCGCGGTCCGGGGCCAACGTCCTGACTTTC.

This clone was recorded a few times. The chain combines TRBV13 with TRBJ2-7, with D maybe TRBD1 (6 bases). In germline, CDR1 is PRHDT, CDR2 FYEKMQ (reference sequence). This CDR3 comprises 16 residues. V dropped 0 bases and J dropped 0 bases, with 12 bases sitting between them. In DNA, the CDR3 is TGTGCCAGCAGCTTAGGAGCAGGGGCTGGCTCCTACGAGCAGTACTTC. This gives the protein CASSLGAGAGSYEQYF.

This chain joins TRBV19 and TRBJ1-5; 8 bases line up with TRBD1. Germline loops: CDR1 LNHDA, CDR2 SQIVND (reference sequence). V gave up 6 bases and J gave up 2 bases; unmatched junction bases: 3. This CDR3 contains 14 residues. In nucleotides, the CDR3 is TGTGCCAGTAGGGGACAGGAGGGCAATCAGCCCCAGCATTTT. Its translation is CASRGQEGNQPQHF.

The V gene is TRBV6-6, the J gene TRBJ2-1, with 10 positions matching TRBD2. The V segment lost 10 bases and the J segment 9 bases; nucleotides outside the gene matches: 12. CDR1 and CDR2 (germline): MNHNY, SVGAGI (reference sequence). CDR3 length: 14 amino acids. The CDR3 here is CAILAGGTRREQFF. CDR3 nucleotide sequence: TGTGCCATCTTAGCGGGGGGCACTAGGCGTGAGCAGTTCTTC.

The chain employs TRBV18 and TRBJ1-2; TRBD1 aligns across 8 bases. Losses at the gene ends were 5 bases for V and 3 bases for J; bases not matched to a gene: 8. This CDR3 spans 15 amino acids. The V gene's germline CDR1 is KGHSH and CDR2 LQKENI. As DNA, the CDR3 is TGTGCCAGCTCAGCAACAGGGGGGCTAGACTATGGCTACACCTTC. Its protein product is CASSATGGLDYGYTF.

The V and J genes are TRBV6-5 and TRBJ2-7, with 9 bases fitting TRBD1. The V segment lost 6 bases and the J segment 2 bases; nucleotides outside the gene matches: 8. The CDR3 has 15 amino acids. Per the germline V gene, CDR1 is MNHEY and CDR2 is SVGAGI. The CDR3 region is CASSPGTGNTYEQYF. The CDR3 DNA sequence: TGTGCCAGCAGCCCCGGGACAGGGAATACCTACGAGCAGTACTTC.

Only a few counts were recorded for this clone. The chain uses TRBV6-5 and TRBJ1-1; tentatively, D is TRBD1 (6 bases). Between the trimmed V and J ends, which lost 0 bases and 5 bases, there was a span of 10 bases. Germline V CDR1 and CDR2: MNHEY, SVGAGI. This CDR3 contains 14 residues. The CDR3 protein is CASSYSGGGTEAFF. CDR3 bases: TGTGCCAGCAGTTACTCGGGAGGGGGTACTGAAGCTTTCTTT.

Remarks on this clone: A junction boundary mismatches the germline segment, possibly from a read error. The rearrangement uses TRBV5-1 and TRBJ2-5; a weak D match, TRBD2 (5 bases). The germline V gene has CDR1 SGHRS and CDR2 YFSETQ. The CDR3 spans 12 residues. CDR3 sequence (DNA): TGCGTCAGCAGCTTGCGGAGGGAGACCCAGTACTTC. It translates to CVSSLRRETQYF.

This chain uses TRBV6-1 with TRBJ1-5; 7 nucleotides agree with TRBD1. Unmatched junction bases numbered 12, after V lost 6 bases and J lost 7 bases. Germline V gene data show CDR1 as MNHNS and CDR2 as SASEGT. CDR3 length: 15 residues. CDR3: CASSRQGHSGQPQHF. The CDR3 DNA follows: TGTGCCAGCAGCCGACAGGGCCACTCAGGGCAGCCCCAGCATTTT.

CDR3 region: CASSQDWSGGGYTF. The CDR3 region has the DNA TGTGCCAGCAGCCAAGATTGGTCAGGGGGAGGCTACACCTTC. This rearrangement joins TRBV14 to TRBJ1-2; TRBD1 aligns across 7 bases. Germline CDR1 SGHDN, CDR2 FVKESK. This CDR3 region has 14 residues. V dropped 0 bases and J dropped 8; count of bases not matched to a gene: 6.

This chain joins TRBV2 and TRBJ2-7; D perhaps matches TRBD2 (6 bases). The CDR3 spans 14 residues. V was cut by 9 bases and J by 1 base, with 16 bases left in between. Germline V gives CDR1 SNHLY, CDR2 FYNNEI. Written as DNA, the CDR3 is TGTGCCAGTGGACGGGAGACCGTTTCCTACGAGCAGTACTTC. As protein: CASGRETVSYEQYF.

The chain combines TRBV30 with TRBJ1-6, with TRBD1 matching over 8 bases. V gave up 5 bases and J gave up 0 bases; unmatched junction bases: 9. From germline, CDR1 is GTSNPN and CDR2 SVGIG (reference sequence). The CDR3 extends over 17 amino acids. CDR3 residues: CAWRGQGWNSYNSPLHF. The CDR3, as DNA: TGTGCCTGGCGTGGACAGGGTTGGAACTCCTATAATTCACCCCTCCACTTT.

As concerns this clone: Other DNA sequences from this sample encode an identical CDR3 as well. The V call is TRBV30, the J call TRBJ2-1, with TRBD2 as a possible D gene (5 bases). V lost 3 bases, J lost 0 bases, and 9 bases lay in between. The CDR3 contains 14 residues. Germline V gene data show CDR1 as GTSNPN and CDR2 as SVGIG (reference sequence). Here the CDR3 reads CAWRRGSSYNEQFF. CDR3 coding DNA: TGTGCCTGGAGACGGGGATCCTCCTACAATGAGCAGTTCTTC.

V usage is TRBV4-2 and J usage is TRBJ2-2; D remains unclear. Per the germline V gene, CDR1 is LGHNA and CDR2 is YNFKEQ. Trimming took 0 bases from V and 6 from J, leaving 14 bases between them. The CDR3 consists of 16 residues. CDR3 region: CASSQDLGLVAGELFF. CDR3 bases: TGTGCCAGCAGCCAAGATCTGGGTCTAGTGGCCGGGGAGCTGTTTTTT.

V gene TRBV6-1 combines with J gene TRBJ2-2; 9 bases fit TRBD2. After removal of 6 bases from V and 3 bases from J, the junction contained 2 bases not matched to a gene. The germline gives CDR1 MNHNS, CDR2 SASEGT. The CDR3 totals 14 residues. Here the CDR3 reads CASSLAGDTGELFF. In nucleotides, the CDR3 is TGTGCCAGCAGCTTAGCGGGAGACACCGGGGAGCTGTTTTTT.

This clone has a handful of counts. The chain joins TRBV6-6 to TRBJ1-1, with TRBD1 identical over 9 bases. The length of the CDR3 is 14 residues. The junction had 4 bases not matched to a gene; V was cut back by 6 bases and J by 2 bases. Germline CDR1 MNHNY, CDR2 SVGAGI (reference sequence). The CDR3 DNA reads TGTGCCAGCAGAAAGACAGGGGGAAACACTGAAGCTTTCTTT. It encodes CASRKTGGNTEAFF.

V usage is TRBV7-8 and J usage is TRBJ2-7; 7 bases are shared with TRBD1. This CDR3 contains 14 residues. Per germline, CDR1 SGHVS and CDR2 FQNEAQ. Unmatched junction bases numbered 7, after V lost 8 bases and J lost 0 bases. The CDR3 region is CASGRQGNSYEQYF. In nucleotides, the CDR3 is TGTGCCAGCGGCAGACAGGGTAACTCCTACGAGCAGTACTTC.

This clone is a singleton in its sample. The chain employs TRBV11-1 and TRBJ2-5; 7 bases align to TRBD1. Germline values: CDR1 SGHAT, CDR2 FQDESV (reference sequence). The CDR3 contains 17 residues. V was clipped by 8 bases and J by 8 bases; unmatched bases: 23. In DNA, the CDR3 is TGTGCCAGCTCTCCCGGGACAGACCCCTCAAGATGGGAAACCCAGTACTTC. This encodes CASSPGTDPSRWETQYF.

Details on this clone: This sample includes further DNA sequences coding for the same CDR3. The chain uses TRBV28 and TRBJ2-2; TRBD2 matches at 7 bases. With V trimmed by 5 bases and J by 0 bases, 3 bases remained unmatched. From germline, CDR1 is MDHEN and CDR2 SYDVKM. The CDR3 has 15 amino acids. The CDR3 DNA sequence: TGTGCCAGCAGTACCGCGGGGGCGAACACCGGGGAGCTGTTTTTT. Encoded protein: CASSTAGANTGELFF.

This chain uses TRBV6-5 with TRBJ1-6, with TRBD1 identical over 9 bases. CDR3 length: 14 residues. The V gene end was trimmed by 6 bases and the J gene end by 8 bases; junction bases not matched to a gene: 5. The germline gives CDR1 MNHEY, CDR2 SVGAGI. CDR3 residues: CASSTGGVYSPLHF. CDR3 DNA: TGTGCCAGCAGCACAGGGGGCGTTTATTCACCCCTCCACTTT.

This clone was counted a few times. Here the CDR3 DNA reads TGTGCCAGCAGCCAACTTCTTGGAAACACCATATATTTT. Translation: CASSQLLGNTIYF. V usage is TRBV4-2 and J usage is TRBJ1-3, with D uncertain. Germline V CDR1 and CDR2: LGHNA, YNFKEQ. V was shortened by 2 bases and J by 3 bases, with 5 bases between the two germline ends. The CDR3 loop spans 13 amino acids.

This clone turned up a few times. This chain links TRBV11-2 with TRBJ1-1; 8 bases match TRBD1. J gave up 5 bases and V 6 bases, and 8 bases lay outside the gene matches. CDR3 length equals 14 residues. Germline lookup yields CDR1 SGHAT and CDR2 FQNNGV. The DNA for the CDR3 is TGTGCCAGCAGGGCGGGACAGGTCCAGACTGAAGCTTTCTTT. Encoded protein: CASRAGQVQTEAFF.

This chain links TRBV19 with TRBJ2-1, with TRBD2 identical over 10 bases. V lost 3 bases, J lost 3 bases, and 8 bases stayed unmatched. From germline, CDR1 is LNHDA and CDR2 SQIVND (reference sequence). The CDR3 length is 17 residues. The CDR3 sequence is CASSIGTPSGSYNEQFF. The CDR3 DNA sequence: TGTGCCAGTAGTATCGGTACCCCTAGCGGGAGCTACAATGAGCAGTTCTTC.

The J gene is TRBJ1-1, the V gene TRBV10-1; 7 bases map to TRBD1. In germline, CDR1 is WNHNN, CDR2 SYGVQD (reference sequence). The CDR3 spans 13 residues. The V and J ends lost 7 bases and 7 bases, in that order; junction bases with no gene match: 9. This chain's CDR3 is CASKADRVGEAFF. CDR3 DNA: TGCGCCAGCAAAGCTGACAGGGTTGGTGAAGCTTTCTTT.